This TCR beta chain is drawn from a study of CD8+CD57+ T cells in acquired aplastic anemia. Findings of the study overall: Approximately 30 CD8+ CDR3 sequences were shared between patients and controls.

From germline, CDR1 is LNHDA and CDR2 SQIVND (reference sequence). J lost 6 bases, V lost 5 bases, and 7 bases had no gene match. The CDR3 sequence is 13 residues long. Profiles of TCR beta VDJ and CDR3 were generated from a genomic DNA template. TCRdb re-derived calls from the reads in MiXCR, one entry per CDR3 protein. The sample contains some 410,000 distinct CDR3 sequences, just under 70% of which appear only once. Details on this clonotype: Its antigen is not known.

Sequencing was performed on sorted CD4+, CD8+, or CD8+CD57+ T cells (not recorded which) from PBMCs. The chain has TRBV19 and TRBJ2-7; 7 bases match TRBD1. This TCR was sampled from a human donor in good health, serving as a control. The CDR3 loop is CASSATTGPEQYF. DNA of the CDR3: TGTGCCAGTAGTGCGACGACAGGGCCCGAGCAGTACTTC.